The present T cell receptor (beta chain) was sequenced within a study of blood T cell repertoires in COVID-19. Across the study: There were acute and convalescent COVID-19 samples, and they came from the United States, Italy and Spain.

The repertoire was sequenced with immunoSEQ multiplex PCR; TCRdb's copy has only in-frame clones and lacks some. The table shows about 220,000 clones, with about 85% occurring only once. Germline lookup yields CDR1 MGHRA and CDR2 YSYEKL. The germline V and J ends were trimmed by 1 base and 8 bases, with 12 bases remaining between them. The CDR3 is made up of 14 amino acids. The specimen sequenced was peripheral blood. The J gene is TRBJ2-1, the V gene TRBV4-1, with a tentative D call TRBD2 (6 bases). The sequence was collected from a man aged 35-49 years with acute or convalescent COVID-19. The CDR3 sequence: CASSQVLAYDEQFF. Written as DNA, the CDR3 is TGCGCCAGCAGCCAAGTACTAGCTTACGATGAGCAGTTCTTC.